This passage covers 20 T cell receptor beta chains from one sample sequenced in a study of T cell repertoires in cytomegalovirus infection. TCRdb reprocessed the reads with MiXCR, giving one entry per CDR3 protein. The sample comprises some 130,000 distinct CDR3 sequences, less than 9.5% of which are singletons, and around 10% rests with the top ten. Sequencing was performed on PBMCs. These receptors were taken from a human donor in good health (CMV status not recorded). Some clones in this sample may be carry-over from other donors' samples.

This clonotype was recorded many times. The chain carries TRBV9 and TRBJ1-1; a weak D match, TRBD1 (6 bases). Germline V gives CDR1 SGDLS, CDR2 YYNGEE. Trimming removed 4 bases at V and 3 bases at J, with 19 bases between. This CDR3 spans 16 amino acids. In nucleotides, the CDR3 is TGTGCCAGCAGCAGAATACGCACAGGGAAGGACACTGAAGCTTTCTTT. It yields the protein CASSRIRTGKDTEAFF.

This clonotype was observed many times. V and J are TRBV5-1 and TRBJ1-1; D is unclear. The CDR3 loop spans 12 amino acids. Germline V lookup: CDR1 SGHRS, CDR2 YFSETQ. V gave up 4 bases and J gave up 4 bases, with 8 bases separating them. This CDR3 reads CASSPASTEAFF. The CDR3 nucleotides read TGCGCCAGCAGCCCGGCCAGCACTGAAGCTTTCTTT.

The rearrangement joins TRBV12-3 or TRBV12-4 to TRBJ2-5, with D possibly matching TRBD2 (5 bases). This CDR3 has 13 residues. Between the trimmed V and J ends, which lost 6 bases and 2 bases, there was a span of 10 bases. The CDR3 nucleotides read TGTGCCAGCAGCCCACTAGAACAAGAGACCCAGTACTTC. Its translation: CASSPLEQETQYF.

At least ten counts were recorded for this clonotype. The rearrangement links TRBV7-2 to TRBJ2-5; a weak D match, TRBD1 (6 bases). The V gene's germline CDR1 is SGHTA and CDR2 FQGNSA. The CDR3 has 15 residues. V dropped 3 bases and J dropped 3 bases, with 14 bases sitting between them. CDR3 bases: TGTGCCAGCAGCTTCTCATTGGGGGCAGAAGAGACCCAGTACTTC. The encoded protein is CASSFSLGAEETQYF.

This clonotype was picked up many times. The V gene is TRBV6-6, the J gene TRBJ1-1; TRBD1 is a possible D gene (5 bases). Germline V gene sequence: CDR1 MNHNY, CDR2 SVGAGI (reference sequence). The CDR3 runs 14 residues. The V end was cut by 10 bases, the J end by 1 base, with 16 bases between. As DNA, the CDR3 is TGTGCCACCCGAGTGGGGGGGACGAACACTGAAGCTTTCTTT. Translated: CATRVGGTNTEAFF.

This clonotype has ten or more counts. J is TRBJ1-2 and V is TRBV6-5, with TRBD1 as a possible D gene (5 bases). V dropped 2 bases and J dropped 8 bases, with 9 bases sitting between them. Per the germline V gene, CDR1 is MNHEY and CDR2 is SVGAGI. The CDR3 is 12 residues long. The CDR3 bases are TGTGCCAGCAGTTACGACAGACTAGGCTACACCTTC. Protein product: CASSYDRLGYTF.

This clonotype was found a few times. The V gene is TRBV5-1, the J gene TRBJ2-5; possible D gene TRBD2, 5 bases. V was clipped by 0 bases and J by 2 bases, with 14 bases between them. The germline CDR1 and CDR2 sequences are SGHRS and YFSETQ. There are 16 residues in the CDR3. The CDR3 DNA follows: TGCGCCAGCAGCTTGGCTATGTCCCCGGGGCAAGAGACCCAGTACTTC. Translation: CASSLAMSPGQETQYF.

This clonotype appeared many times. The rearrangement joins TRBV12-3 or TRBV12-4 to TRBJ2-5; D unresolved. The CDR3 is 13 amino acids. V dropped 4 bases and J dropped 4 bases, with 10 bases sitting between them. For the CDR3, the DNA is TGTGCCAGCAGTTCAGCGACTCGAGAGACCCAGTACTTC. Amino acids: CASSSATRETQYF.

This clonotype has ten or more counts. This chain connects TRBV12-3 or TRBV12-4 to TRBJ1-2; 7 nucleotides match TRBD1. V trimming: 6 bases; J trimming: 4 bases; junction bases outside the gene matches: 8. The CDR3 has 14 residues. The CDR3 nucleotides are TGTGCCAGCAGCCAGCAGGGGGGTCCCTATGGCTACACCTTC. Translation: CASSQQGGPYGYTF.

In its sample, this clonotype was seen many times. The chain is built from TRBV12-3 or TRBV12-4 and TRBJ1-1, with 11 bases fitting TRBD1. The CDR3 runs to 16 residues. V lost 5 bases to trimming and J lost 7 bases; unmatched junction nucleotides: 12. The CDR3 protein is CASSNLGGQGGSEAFF. The CDR3 DNA sequence: TGTGCCAGCAGTAACCTCGGGGGACAGGGGGGTAGTGAAGCTTTCTTT.

This clonotype has at least ten counts. The chain has TRBV19 and TRBJ2-1; TRBD1 aligns across 8 bases. Germline V gene lookup returns CDR1 LNHDA and CDR2 SQIVND (reference sequence). The CDR3 has 14 residues. V trimming: 11 bases; J trimming: 9 bases; junction bases outside the gene matches: 15. CDR3 sequence (DNA): TGTGCCGCCTACCGGGACAGGTCTTCTGGTGAGCAGTTCTTC. Translating it yields CAAYRDRSSGEQFF.

This clonotype appeared many times. The chain couples TRBV7-8 to TRBJ2-7, with no clear D. The CDR3 is made up of 14 amino acids. The V end lost 4 bases, the J end lost 2 bases, and 12 bases lay between the germline ends. Germline V lookup: CDR1 SGHVS, CDR2 FQNEAQ. The CDR3 DNA follows: TGTGCCAGCAGCTCATACCCCTTTACCTACGAGCAGTACTTC. The encoded protein is CASSSYPFTYEQYF.

The chain carries TRBV5-1 and TRBJ1-2, with D tentatively TRBD1 (6 bases). Between the trimmed V and J ends, which lost 4 bases and 0 bases, there was a span of 13 bases. Per the germline V gene, CDR1 is SGHRS and CDR2 is YFSETQ. CDR3 size: 15 residues. CDR3 coding DNA: TGCGCCAGCAGCACAGGACAGAGAACTAACTATGGCTACACCTTC. Its translation is CASSTGQRTNYGYTF.

This clonotype was detected only a few times. The chain combines TRBV6-5 with TRBJ2-7, with TRBD2 identical over 7 bases. This CDR3 comprises 16 residues. Germline V gene sequence: CDR1 MNHEY, CDR2 SVGAGI. Trimming at V came to 4 bases and at J to 0 bases, leaving 9 bases not matched to a gene. CDR3 sequence: CASSSSGLTNSYEQYF. CDR3 DNA: TGTGCCAGCAGTTCCTCGGGACTAACTAACTCCTACGAGCAGTACTTC.

This clonotype came up many times. The chain has TRBV7-2 and TRBJ1-1; the D is unclear. The length of the CDR3 is 14 residues. The ends were cut back, 2 bases at V and 5 bases at J, with 12 bases in the middle. Germline V CDR1 and CDR2: SGHTA, FQGNSA. CDR3 residues: CASSLLGLRTEAFF. CDR3 nucleotides: TGTGCCAGCAGCTTATTGGGCCTTCGGACTGAAGCTTTCTTT.

The table lists this clonotype with many counts. J is TRBJ2-3 and V is TRBV7-2, with TRBD2 matching over 10 bases. The germline CDR1 and CDR2 sequences are SGHTA and FQGNSA. V dropped 5 bases and J dropped 6; count of bases not matched to a gene: 5. The CDR3 runs 14 residues. CDR3 DNA: TGTGCCAGCAGCGCAGGGACTAGCGCTGATACGCAGTATTTT. Its translation: CASSAGTSADTQYF.

This sequence joins TRBV20-1 and TRBJ1-2; 9 nucleotides agree with TRBD1. The CDR3 is 17 amino acids. V dropped 6 bases and J dropped 8; count of bases not matched to a gene: 22. Germline loops: CDR1 DFQATT, CDR2 SNEGSKA (reference sequence). The CDR3 nucleotides read TGCAGTGCCAATAGACGGACAGGGGTTGGCCAATCGGAAGGCTACACCTTC. Translated: CSANRRTGVGQSEGYTF.

The gene calls are TRBV5-1 and TRBJ1-1, with D maybe TRBD1 (6 bases). V lost 4 bases and J 2 bases, leaving 12 bases between the germline ends. CDR3 length: 14 residues. The germline gives CDR1 SGHRS, CDR2 YFSETQ. CDR3 region: CASSKGDFNTEAFF. CDR3 DNA: TGCGCCAGCAGCAAGGGGGATTTTAACACTGAAGCTTTCTTT.

This clonotype was detected many times. V gene TRBV7-2 combines with J gene TRBJ1-3; unclear D gene. V dropped 2 bases and J dropped 7 bases, with 3 bases sitting between them. CDR1 and CDR2 from the germline V gene are SGHTA and FQGNSA. The CDR3 contains 11 residues. Here the CDR3 reads CASSLSNTIYF. The DNA of the CDR3 is TGTGCCAGCAGCTTATCCAACACCATATATTTT. Supplemented by reference TRBV7-2 and TRBJ1-3, the full variable domain reads GAGVSQSPSNKVTEKGKDVELRCDPISGHTALYWYRQSLGQGLEFLIYFQGNSAPDKSGLPSDRFSAERTGGSVSTLTIQRTQQEDSAVYLCASSLSNTIYFGEGSWLTVV.

This clonotype was detected ten times or more. The genes are TRBV7-2 and TRBJ1-2; D might be TRBD1 (5 bases). This CDR3 spans 14 amino acids. The germline gives CDR1 SGHTA, CDR2 FQGNSA. The V end was cut by 4 bases, the J end by 3 bases, with 12 bases between. CDR3 in DNA: TGTGCCAGCAGCTATGGGGGTCAGGACTATGGCTACACCTTC. As protein: CASSYGGQDYGYTF.